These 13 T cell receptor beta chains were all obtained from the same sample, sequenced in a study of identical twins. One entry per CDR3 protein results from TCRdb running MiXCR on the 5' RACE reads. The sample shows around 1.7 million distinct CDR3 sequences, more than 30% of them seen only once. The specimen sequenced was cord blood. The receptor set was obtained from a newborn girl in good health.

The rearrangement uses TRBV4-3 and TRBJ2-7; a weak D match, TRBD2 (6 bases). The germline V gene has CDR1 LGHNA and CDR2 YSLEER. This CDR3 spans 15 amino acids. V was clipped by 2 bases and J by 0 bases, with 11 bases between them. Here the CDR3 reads CASSQNRDFSYEQYF. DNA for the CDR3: TGCGCCAGCAGCCAAAACCGGGACTTCTCCTACGAGCAGTACTTC.

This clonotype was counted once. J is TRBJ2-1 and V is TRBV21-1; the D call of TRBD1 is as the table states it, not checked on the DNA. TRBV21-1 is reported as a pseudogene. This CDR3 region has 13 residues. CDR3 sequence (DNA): TGTGCCAGCATAACGGGGGTCTACAATGAGCAGTTCTTC. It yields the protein CASITGVYNEQFF.

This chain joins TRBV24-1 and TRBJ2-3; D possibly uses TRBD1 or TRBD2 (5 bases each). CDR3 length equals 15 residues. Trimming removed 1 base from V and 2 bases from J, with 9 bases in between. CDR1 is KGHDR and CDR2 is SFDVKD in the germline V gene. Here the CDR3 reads CATSDFRDHTDTQYF. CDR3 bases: TGTGCCACCAGTGATTTCCGGGACCACACAGATACGCAGTATTTT.

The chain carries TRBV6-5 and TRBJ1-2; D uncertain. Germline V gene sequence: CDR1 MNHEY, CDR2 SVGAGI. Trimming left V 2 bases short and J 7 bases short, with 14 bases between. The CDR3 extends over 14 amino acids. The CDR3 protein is CASSYVRTDPGYTF. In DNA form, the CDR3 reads TGTGCCAGCAGTTACGTCCGTACGGACCCTGGCTACACCTTC.

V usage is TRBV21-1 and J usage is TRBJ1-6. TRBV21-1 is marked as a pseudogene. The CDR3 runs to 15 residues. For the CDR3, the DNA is TGTGCCAGCCATGAGAAGCAGGTCCATAATTCACCCCCCCACTTT. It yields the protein CASHEKQVHNSPPHF.

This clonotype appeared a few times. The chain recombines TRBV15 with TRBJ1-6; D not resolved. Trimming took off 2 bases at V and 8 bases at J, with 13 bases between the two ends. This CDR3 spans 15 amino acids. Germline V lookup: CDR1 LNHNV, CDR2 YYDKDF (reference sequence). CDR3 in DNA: TGTGCCACCAGCAGACAGCTCATGGGAGATTCACCCCTCCACTTT. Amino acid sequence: CATSRQLMGDSPLHF.

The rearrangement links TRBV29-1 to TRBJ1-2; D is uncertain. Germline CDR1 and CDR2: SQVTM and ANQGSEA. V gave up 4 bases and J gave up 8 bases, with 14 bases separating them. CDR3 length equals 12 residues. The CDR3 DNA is TGCAGCGTTGTTGGGGTAGAACTAGGCTACACCTTC. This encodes CSVVGVELGYTF.

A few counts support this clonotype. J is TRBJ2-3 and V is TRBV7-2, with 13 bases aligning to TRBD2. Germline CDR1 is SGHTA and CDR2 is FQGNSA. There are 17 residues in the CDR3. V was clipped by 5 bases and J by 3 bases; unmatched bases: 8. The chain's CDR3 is CASSPSGLAGVTDTQYF. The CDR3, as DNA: TGTGCCAGCAGCCCCTCAGGACTAGCGGGAGTTACAGATACGCAGTATTTT. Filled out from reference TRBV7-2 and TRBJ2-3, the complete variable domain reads GAGVSQSPSNKVTEKGKDVELRCDPISGHTALYWYRQSLGQGLEFLIYFQGNSAPDKSGLPSDRFSAERTGGSVSTLTIQRTQQEDSAVYLCASSPSGLAGVTDTQYFGPGTRLTVL.

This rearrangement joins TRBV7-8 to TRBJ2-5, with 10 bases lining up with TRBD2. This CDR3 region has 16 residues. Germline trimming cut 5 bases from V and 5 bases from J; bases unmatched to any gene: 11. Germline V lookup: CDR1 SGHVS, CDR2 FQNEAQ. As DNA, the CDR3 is TGTGCCAGCAGCACCCGGAGCGGGAGGGCCCGGGAGACCCAGTACTTC. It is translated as CASSTRSGRARETQYF.

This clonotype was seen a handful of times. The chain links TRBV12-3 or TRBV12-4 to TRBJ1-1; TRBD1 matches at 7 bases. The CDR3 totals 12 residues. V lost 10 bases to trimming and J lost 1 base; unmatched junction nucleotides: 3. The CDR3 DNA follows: TGTGCCACCACAGGGGCGAACACTGAAGCTTTCTTT. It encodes CATTGANTEAFF.

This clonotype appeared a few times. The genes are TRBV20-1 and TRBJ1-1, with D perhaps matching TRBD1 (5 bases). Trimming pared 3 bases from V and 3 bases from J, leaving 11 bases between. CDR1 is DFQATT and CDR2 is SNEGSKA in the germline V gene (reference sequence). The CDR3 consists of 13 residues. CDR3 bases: TGCAGTGCTAGTAGGGGCGGGGACACTGAAGCTTTCTTT. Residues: CSASRGGDTEAFF.

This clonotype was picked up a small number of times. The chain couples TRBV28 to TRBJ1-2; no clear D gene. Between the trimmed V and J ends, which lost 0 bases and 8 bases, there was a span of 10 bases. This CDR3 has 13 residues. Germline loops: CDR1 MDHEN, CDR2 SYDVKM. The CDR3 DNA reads TGTGCCAGCAGTTTATGGCAAACTAGAGGCTACACCTTC. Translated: CASSLWQTRGYTF.

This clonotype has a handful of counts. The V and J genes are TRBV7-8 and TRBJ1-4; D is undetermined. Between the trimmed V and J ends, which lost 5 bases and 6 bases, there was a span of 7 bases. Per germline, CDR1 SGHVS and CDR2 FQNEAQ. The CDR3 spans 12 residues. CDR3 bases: TGTGCCAGCAGCCGCTATCATGAAAAACTGTTTTTT. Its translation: CASSRYHEKLFF.